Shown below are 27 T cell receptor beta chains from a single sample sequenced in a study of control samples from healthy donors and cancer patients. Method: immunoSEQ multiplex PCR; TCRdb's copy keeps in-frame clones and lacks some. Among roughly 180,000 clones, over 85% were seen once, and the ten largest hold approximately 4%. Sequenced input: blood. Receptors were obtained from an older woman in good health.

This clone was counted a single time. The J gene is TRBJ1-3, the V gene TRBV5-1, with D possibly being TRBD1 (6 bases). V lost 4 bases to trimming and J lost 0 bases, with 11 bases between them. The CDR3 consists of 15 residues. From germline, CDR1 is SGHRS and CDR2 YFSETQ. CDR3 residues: CASSIGGGSGNTIYF. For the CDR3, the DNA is TGCGCCAGCAGCATAGGGGGAGGCTCTGGAAACACCATATATTTT.

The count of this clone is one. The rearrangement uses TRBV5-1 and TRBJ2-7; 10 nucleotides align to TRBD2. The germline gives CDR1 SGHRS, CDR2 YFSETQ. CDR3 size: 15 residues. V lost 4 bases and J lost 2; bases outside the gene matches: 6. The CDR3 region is CASSVASGGAYEQYF. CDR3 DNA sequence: TGCGCCAGCAGCGTTGCTAGCGGGGGTGCCTACGAGCAGTACTTC. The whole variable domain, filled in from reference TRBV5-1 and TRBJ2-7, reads KAGVTQTPRYLIKTRGQQVTLSCSPISGHRSVSWYQQTPGQGLQFLFEYFSETQRNKGNFPGRFSGRQFSNSRSEMNVSTLELGDSALYLCASSVASGGAYEQYFGPGTRLTVT.

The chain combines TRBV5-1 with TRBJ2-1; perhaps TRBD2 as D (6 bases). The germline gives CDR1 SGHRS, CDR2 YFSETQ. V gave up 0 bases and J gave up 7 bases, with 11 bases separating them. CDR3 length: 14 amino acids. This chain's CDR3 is CASSLGRRGNEQFF. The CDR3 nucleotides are TGCGCCAGCAGCTTGGGGCGGAGGGGAAATGAGCAGTTCTTC.

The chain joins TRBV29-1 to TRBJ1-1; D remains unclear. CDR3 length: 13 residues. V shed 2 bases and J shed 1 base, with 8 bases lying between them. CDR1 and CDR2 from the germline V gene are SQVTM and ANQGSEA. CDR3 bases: TGCAGCGTTGAAACGCAGCGGAACACTGAAGCTTTCTTT. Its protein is CSVETQRNTEAFF. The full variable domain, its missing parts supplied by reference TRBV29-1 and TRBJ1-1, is SAVISQKPSRDICQRGTSLTIQCQVDSQVTMMFWYRQQPGQSLTLIATANQGSEATYESGFVIDKFPISRPNLTFSTLTVSNMSPEDSSIYLCSVETQRNTEAFFGQGTRLTVV.

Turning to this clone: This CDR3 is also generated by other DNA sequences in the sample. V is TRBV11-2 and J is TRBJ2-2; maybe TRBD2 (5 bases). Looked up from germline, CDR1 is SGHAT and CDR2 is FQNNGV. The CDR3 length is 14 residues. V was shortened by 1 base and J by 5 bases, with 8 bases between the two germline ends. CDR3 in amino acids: CASSLGGKTGELFF. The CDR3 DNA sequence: TGTGCCAGCAGCTTAGGAGGGAAAACCGGGGAGCTGTTTTTT.

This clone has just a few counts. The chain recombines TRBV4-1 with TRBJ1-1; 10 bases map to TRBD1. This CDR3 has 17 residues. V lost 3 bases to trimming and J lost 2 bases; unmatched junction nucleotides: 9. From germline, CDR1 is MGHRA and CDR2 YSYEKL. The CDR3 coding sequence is TGCGCCAGCAGCCACGGACAGGGGGTTAATGAAAACACTGAAGCTTTCTTT. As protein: CASSHGQGVNENTEAFF.

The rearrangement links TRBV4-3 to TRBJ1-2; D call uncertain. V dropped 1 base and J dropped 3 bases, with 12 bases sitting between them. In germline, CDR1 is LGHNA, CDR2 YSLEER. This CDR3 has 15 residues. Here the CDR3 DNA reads TGCGCCAGCAGCCAAGTCTTCCGGACTCACTATGGCTACACCTTC. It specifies CASSQVFRTHYGYTF.

CDR3 bases: TGTGCCACCAGTGATTTTAAGGGTTTGGGAGGAAGGATCTACGAGCAGTACTTC. Encoded protein: CATSDFKGLGGRIYEQYF. The V and J genes are TRBV24-1 and TRBJ2-7, with D possibly matching TRBD2 (6 bases). V was cut by 1 base and J by 3 bases, with 21 bases left in between. The length of the CDR3 is 18 residues. Germline-derived CDR1 and CDR2 are KGHDR and SFDVKD.

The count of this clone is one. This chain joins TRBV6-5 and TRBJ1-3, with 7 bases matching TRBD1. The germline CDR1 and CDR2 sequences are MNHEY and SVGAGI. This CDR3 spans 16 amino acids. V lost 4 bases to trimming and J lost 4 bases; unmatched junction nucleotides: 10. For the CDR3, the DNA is TGTGCCAGCAGTTCCCCGGGACAGAATCCCGGAAACACCATATATTTT. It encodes CASSSPGQNPGNTIYF.

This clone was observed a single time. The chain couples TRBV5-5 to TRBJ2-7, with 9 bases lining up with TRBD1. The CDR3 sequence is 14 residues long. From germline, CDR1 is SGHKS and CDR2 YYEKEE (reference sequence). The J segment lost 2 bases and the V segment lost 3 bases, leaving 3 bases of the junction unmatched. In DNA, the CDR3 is TGTGCCAGCAGCTCGACAGGGGGGCCCTACGAGCAGTACTTC. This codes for CASSSTGGPYEQYF. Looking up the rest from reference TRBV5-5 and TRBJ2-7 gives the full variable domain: DAGVTQSPTHLIKTRGQQVTLRCSPISGHKSVSWYQQVLGQGPQFIFQYYEKEERGRGNFPDRFSARQFPNYSSELNVNALLLGDSALYLCASSSTGGPYEQYFGPGTRLTVT.

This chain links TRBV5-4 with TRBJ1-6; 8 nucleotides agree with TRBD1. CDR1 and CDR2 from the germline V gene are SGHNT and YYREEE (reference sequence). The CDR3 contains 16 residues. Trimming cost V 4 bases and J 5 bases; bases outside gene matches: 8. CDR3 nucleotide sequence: TGTGCCAGCAGCGCCGGACAGGGTATGGATAATTCACCCCTCCACTTT. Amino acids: CASSAGQGMDNSPLHF.

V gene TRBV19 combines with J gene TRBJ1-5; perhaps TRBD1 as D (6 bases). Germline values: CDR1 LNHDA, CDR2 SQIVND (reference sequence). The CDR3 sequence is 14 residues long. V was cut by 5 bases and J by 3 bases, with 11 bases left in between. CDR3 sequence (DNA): TGTGCCAGTAGTGAGGGGGGGTACAATCAGCCCCAGCATTTT. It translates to CASSEGGYNQPQHF.

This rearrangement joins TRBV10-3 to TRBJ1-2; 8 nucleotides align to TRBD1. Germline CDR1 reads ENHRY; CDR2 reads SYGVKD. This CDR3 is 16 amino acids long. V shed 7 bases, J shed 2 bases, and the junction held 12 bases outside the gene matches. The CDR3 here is CAITSSTGANNYGYTF. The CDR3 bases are TGTGCCATCACCTCTTCGACAGGGGCCAACAACTATGGCTACACCTTC.

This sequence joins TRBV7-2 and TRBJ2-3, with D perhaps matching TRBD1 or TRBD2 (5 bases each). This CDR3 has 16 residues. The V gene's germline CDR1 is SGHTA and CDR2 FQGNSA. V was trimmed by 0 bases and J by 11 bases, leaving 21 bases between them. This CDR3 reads CASSLASGTHLRGQYF. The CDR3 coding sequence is TGTGCCAGCAGCTTAGCATCCGGGACCCATCTCAGAGGGCAGTATTTT.

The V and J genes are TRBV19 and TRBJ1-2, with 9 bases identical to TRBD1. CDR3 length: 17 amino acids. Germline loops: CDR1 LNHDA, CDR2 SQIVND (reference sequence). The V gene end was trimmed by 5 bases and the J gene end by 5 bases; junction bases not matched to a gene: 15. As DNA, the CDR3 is TGTGCCAGTAGTCTCGTTCACTCAGACAGGGGGGCTTATGGCTACACCTTC. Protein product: CASSLVHSDRGAYGYTF. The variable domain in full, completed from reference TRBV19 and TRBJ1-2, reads DGGITQSPKYLFRKEGQNVTLSCEQNLNHDAMYWYRQDPGQGLRLIYYSQIVNDFQKGDIAEGYSVSREKKESFPLTVTSAQKNPTAFYLCASSLVHSDRGAYGYTFGSGTRLTVV.

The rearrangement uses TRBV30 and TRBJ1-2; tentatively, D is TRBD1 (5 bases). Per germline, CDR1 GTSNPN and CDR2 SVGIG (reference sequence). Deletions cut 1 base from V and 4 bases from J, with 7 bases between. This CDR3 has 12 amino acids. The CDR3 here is CAWSGQSYGYTF. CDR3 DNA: TGTGCCTGGAGTGGACAGTCCTATGGCTACACCTTC.

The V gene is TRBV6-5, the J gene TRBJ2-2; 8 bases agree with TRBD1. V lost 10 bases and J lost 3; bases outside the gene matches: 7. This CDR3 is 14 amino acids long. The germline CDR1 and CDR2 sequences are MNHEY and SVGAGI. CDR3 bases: TGTGCCACTGGGGGGACAGGCTACACCGGGGAGCTGTTTTTT. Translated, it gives CATGGTGYTGELFF.

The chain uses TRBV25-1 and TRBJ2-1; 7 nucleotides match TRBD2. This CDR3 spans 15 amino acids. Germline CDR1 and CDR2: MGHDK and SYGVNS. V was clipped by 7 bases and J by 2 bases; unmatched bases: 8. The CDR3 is CASNAPGRAYNEQFF. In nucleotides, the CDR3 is TGTGCCAGCAACGCCCCAGGGAGGGCCTACAATGAGCAGTTCTTC.

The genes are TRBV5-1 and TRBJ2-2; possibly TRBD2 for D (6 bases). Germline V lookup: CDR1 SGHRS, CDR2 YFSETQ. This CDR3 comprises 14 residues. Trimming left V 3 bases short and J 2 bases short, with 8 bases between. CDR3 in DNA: TGCGCCAGCAGCTATAGCGGTAACACCGGGGAGCTGTTTTTT. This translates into CASSYSGNTGELFF.

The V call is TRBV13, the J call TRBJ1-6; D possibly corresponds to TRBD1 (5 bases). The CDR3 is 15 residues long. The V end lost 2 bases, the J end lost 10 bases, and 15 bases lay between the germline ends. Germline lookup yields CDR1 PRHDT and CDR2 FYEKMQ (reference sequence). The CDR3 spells CASSLRGAGGSPLHF. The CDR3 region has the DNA TGTGCCAGCAGCTTAAGAGGGGCGGGCGGGTCACCCCTCCACTTT.

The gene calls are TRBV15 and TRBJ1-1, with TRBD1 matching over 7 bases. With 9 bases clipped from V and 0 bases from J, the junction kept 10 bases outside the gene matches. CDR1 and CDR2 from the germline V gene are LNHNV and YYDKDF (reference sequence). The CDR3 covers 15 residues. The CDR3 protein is CATKSQGSMNTEAFF. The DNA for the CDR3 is TGTGCCACTAAATCACAGGGGAGTATGAACACTGAAGCTTTCTTT.

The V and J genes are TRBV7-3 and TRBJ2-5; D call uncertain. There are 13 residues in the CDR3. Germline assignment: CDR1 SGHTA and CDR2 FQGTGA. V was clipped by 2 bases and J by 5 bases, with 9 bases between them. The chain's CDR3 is CASSLGERETQYF. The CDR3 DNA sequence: TGTGCCAGCAGCTTAGGCGAGAGGGAGACCCAGTACTTC.

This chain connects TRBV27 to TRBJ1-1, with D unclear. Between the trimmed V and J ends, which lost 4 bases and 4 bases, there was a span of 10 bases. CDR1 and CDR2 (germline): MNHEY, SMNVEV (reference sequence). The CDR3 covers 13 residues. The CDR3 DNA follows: TGTGCCAGCAGTTCACTGACTTTCACTGAAGCTTTCTTT. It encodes CASSSLTFTEAFF.

The DNA for the CDR3 is TGTGCCACCAGCACCTTAGGACGGCTCCCTGAAGCTTTCTTT. This translates into CATSTLGRLPEAFF. The chain links TRBV15 to TRBJ1-1, with no clear D. This CDR3 spans 14 amino acids. Germline V gives CDR1 LNHNV, CDR2 YYDKDF (reference sequence). The V end lost 4 bases, the J end lost 6 bases, and 15 bases lay between the germline ends.

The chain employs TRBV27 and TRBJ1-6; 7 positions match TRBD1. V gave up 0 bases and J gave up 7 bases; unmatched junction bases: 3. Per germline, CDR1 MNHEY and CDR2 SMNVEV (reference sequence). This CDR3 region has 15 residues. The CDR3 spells CASSLSRDRNSPLHF. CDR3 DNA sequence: TGTGCCAGCAGTTTATCGAGGGACAGAAATTCACCCCTCCACTTT.

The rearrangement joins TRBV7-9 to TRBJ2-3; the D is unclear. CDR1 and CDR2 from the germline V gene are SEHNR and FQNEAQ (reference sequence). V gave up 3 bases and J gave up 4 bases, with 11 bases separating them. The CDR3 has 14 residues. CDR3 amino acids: CASSFGQDPDTQYF. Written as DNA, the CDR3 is TGTGCCAGCAGCTTTGGCCAGGATCCAGATACGCAGTATTTT.

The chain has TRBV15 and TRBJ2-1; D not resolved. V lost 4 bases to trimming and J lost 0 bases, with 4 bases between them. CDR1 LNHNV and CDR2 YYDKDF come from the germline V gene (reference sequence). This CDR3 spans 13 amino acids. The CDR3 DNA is TGTGCCACCAGCACCGGCTCCTACAATGAGCAGTTCTTC. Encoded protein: CATSTGSYNEQFF.